This T cell receptor (beta chain) was obtained from a study of shared clonotypes between healthy human individuals. Turning to the study itself: Each donor's CD8 memory used one plate, CD8 naive two, each CD4 subset three. Study-wide findings and caveats: The expectation was that sequencing depth would affect clonotype sharing among donors.

A remark on this clone: Antigen specificity is unknown.

The CDR3 length is 15 residues. The germline gives CDR1 MNHEY, CDR2 SMNVEV (reference sequence). V was cut by 4 bases and J by 0 bases, with 11 bases left in between. CD45RO negativity and positive selection for CCR7 defined naive CD8 cells, a population that excluded terminally differentiated effector memory CD45RA+ cells. Healthy and HIV-negative, the adult donors had no recent acute infections or vaccinations. The input for sorted-subset replicate PCRs was about 210 ng DNA, 25,000 to 30,000 T cell genomes. Here immunoSEQ multiplex PCR was the method, and the copy in TCRdb shows in-frame clones only, minus some. The sample includes 1.5 million to 2.5 million clones, about 95% seen only once; the top ten take 0.9% to 1.5%.

This sequence joins TRBV27 and TRBJ2-3; D possibly corresponds to TRBD1 (5 bases). The sequenced sample was naive CD8+ T cells sorted from blood. The sequence was obtained from a man younger than 35 in good health. The chain's CDR3 is CASSSRTTSTDTQYF. For the CDR3, the DNA is TGTGCCAGCAGTTCCCGGACAACTAGCACAGATACGCAGTATTTT.